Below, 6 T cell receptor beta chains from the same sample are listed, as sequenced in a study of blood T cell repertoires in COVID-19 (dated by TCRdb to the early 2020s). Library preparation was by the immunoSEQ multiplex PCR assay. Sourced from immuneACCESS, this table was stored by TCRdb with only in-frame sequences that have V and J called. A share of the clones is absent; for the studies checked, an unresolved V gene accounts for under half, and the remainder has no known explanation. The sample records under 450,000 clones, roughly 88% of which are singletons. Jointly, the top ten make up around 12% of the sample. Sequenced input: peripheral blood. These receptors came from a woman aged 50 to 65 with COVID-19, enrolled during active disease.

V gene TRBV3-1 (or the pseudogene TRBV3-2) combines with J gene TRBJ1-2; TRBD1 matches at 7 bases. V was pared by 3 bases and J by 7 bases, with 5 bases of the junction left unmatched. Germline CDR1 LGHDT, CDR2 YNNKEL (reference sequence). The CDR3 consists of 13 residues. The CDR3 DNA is TGTGCCAGCAGCCAGGGACAGCCGGGTGGCTACACCTTC. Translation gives CASSQGQPGGYTF.

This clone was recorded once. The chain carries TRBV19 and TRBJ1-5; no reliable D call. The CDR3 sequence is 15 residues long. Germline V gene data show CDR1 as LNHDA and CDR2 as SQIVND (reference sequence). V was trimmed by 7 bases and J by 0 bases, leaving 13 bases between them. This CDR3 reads CASTPGTLSNQPQHF. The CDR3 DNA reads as TGTGCCAGTACCCCAGGAACGCTTAGCAATCAGCCCCAGCATTTT.

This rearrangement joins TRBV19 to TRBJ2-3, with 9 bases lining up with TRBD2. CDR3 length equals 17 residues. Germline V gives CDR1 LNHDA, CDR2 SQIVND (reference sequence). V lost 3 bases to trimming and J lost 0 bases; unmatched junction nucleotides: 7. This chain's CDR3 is CASSIMGTSSSTDTQYF. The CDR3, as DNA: TGTGCCAGTAGTATTATGGGGACTAGCTCTAGCACAGATACGCAGTATTTT.

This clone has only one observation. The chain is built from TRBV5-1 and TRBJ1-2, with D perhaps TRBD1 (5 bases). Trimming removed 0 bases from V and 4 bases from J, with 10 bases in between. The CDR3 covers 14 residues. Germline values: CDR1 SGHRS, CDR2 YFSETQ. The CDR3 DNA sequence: TGCGCCAGCAGCTTGGGGGCAGGGCCCTATGGCTACACCTTC. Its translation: CASSLGAGPYGYTF.

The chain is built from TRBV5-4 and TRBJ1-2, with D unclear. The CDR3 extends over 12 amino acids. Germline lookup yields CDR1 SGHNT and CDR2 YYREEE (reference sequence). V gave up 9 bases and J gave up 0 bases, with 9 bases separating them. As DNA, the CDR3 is TGTGCCACTAGCTCCTCTAACTATGGCTACACCTTC. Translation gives CATSSSNYGYTF.

The CDR3 DNA is TGTGCCAGCAGTGAAGTGGACATGCTCGGTGAAGCTTTCTTT. The encoded protein is CASSEVDMLGEAFF. The rearrangement links TRBV6-1 to TRBJ1-1; maybe TRBD1 (5 bases). The germline V gene has CDR1 MNHNS and CDR2 SASEGT. Trimming left V 1 base short and J 7 bases short, with 13 bases between. The CDR3 totals 14 residues.